This T cell receptor beta chain appears in the sequencing data of a study of blood T cell repertoires in COVID-19. Turning to the study itself: The analysed material was cDNA or gDNA that came from T cells, B-cell-depleted T cells, or PBMCs.

Only in-frame clones appear in the TCRdb table, and some are missing; sequencing was by immunoSEQ multiplex PCR. The data contain around 380,000 clones, 81% of them singletons. CDR3 length equals 15 residues. Germline CDR1 reads SNHLY; CDR2 reads FYNNEI. The germline V and J ends were trimmed by 7 bases and 1 base, with 16 bases remaining between them. The receptor was isolated from a human donor with acute or convalescent COVID-19. The donor label of this sample is uncertain. The V and J genes are TRBV2 and TRBJ1-1, with a weak D call TRBD1 (6 bases). The sequenced sample was peripheral blood. The CDR3: CASKGQSTRNTEAFF. DNA for the CDR3: TGTGCCAGCAAAGGACAGTCCACTAGGAACACTGAAGCTTTCTTT.